Each of the 27 T cell receptor beta chains below was sequenced from the same sample in a study of blood T cell repertoires in COVID-19 (dated by TCRdb to about 2020). Receptor libraries were prepared by the immunoSEQ multiplex PCR assay. Entries here come from immuneACCESS through TCRdb and include only in-frame sequences with V and J called. Some clones fail to appear in such tables; in the studies checked, an unresolved V gene covers under half of the shortfall, and the cause of the remainder is unknown. The sample profile shows approximately 200,000 clones; 80% to 90% of them were found once. The ten largest clones add up to about a tenth of the sample. The sample was peripheral blood. The receptor set was obtained from a human donor with active or convalescent COVID-19. The donor label of this sample is uncertain.

The rearrangement joins TRBV9 to TRBJ1-3; D is possibly TRBD1 (6 bases). V lost 4 bases to trimming and J lost 0 bases, with 14 bases between them. The CDR3 has 16 residues. Germline CDR1 is SGDLS and CDR2 is YYNGEE. The CDR3 DNA reads as TGTGCCAGCAGCCCCTTCGGGACATTCTCTGGAAACACCATATATTTT. Translated, it gives CASSPFGTFSGNTIYF.

V usage is TRBV5-1 and J usage is TRBJ2-7; 10 positions match TRBD2. From germline, CDR1 is SGHRS and CDR2 YFSETQ. The junction had 1 base not matched to a gene; V was cut back by 1 base and J by 3 bases. The CDR3 consists of 14 residues. The CDR3 bases are TGCGCCAGCAGCTTGACTAGCGGGGTCTACGAGCAGTACTTC. Translation: CASSLTSGVYEQYF.

This rearrangement joins TRBV30 to TRBJ2-1; 9 bases line up with TRBD2. Germline V gives CDR1 GTSNPN, CDR2 SVGIG (reference sequence). The CDR3 consists of 15 residues. J lost 4 bases, V lost 5 bases, and 9 bases had no gene match. The CDR3 bases are TGTGCCTGGCATCCACTAGCGGGCTCTTACAATGAGCAGTTCTTC. Translated: CAWHPLAGSYNEQFF.

The V and J genes are TRBV29-1 and TRBJ1-2; D is undetermined. Trimming removed 0 bases from V and 2 bases from J, with 10 bases in between. Germline CDR1 is SQVTM and CDR2 is ANQGSEA. The CDR3 runs to 14 residues. The CDR3 DNA reads as TGCAGCGTTGAAGATTTGGGCAGAAACTATGGCTACACCTTC. Residues: CSVEDLGRNYGYTF.

The chain recombines TRBV3-1 (or the pseudogene TRBV3-2) with TRBJ1-2; unclear D gene. CDR3 length equals 12 residues. V gave up 4 bases and J gave up 5 bases, with 8 bases separating them. Germline lookup yields CDR1 LGHDT and CDR2 YNNKEL (reference sequence). CDR3 region: CASSPGSYGYTF. Written as DNA, the CDR3 is TGTGCCAGCAGCCCAGGATCGTATGGCTACACCTTC.

The chain combines TRBV7-9 with TRBJ1-2; no definite D call. Germline V CDR1 and CDR2: SEHNR, FQNEAQ (reference sequence). Deletions cut 6 bases from V and 2 bases from J, with 4 bases between. The CDR3 loop spans 11 amino acids. CDR3 loop: CASRQNYGYTF. The CDR3 coding sequence is TGTGCCAGCAGGCAGAACTATGGCTACACCTTC.

This chain uses TRBV2 with TRBJ2-3; 9 nucleotides agree with TRBD2. V lost 5 bases and J lost 0; bases outside the gene matches: 12. This CDR3 is built from 18 residues. In germline, CDR1 is SNHLY, CDR2 FYNNEI. The CDR3 region is CASSYLLGLAISTDTQYF. The CDR3 DNA follows: TGTGCCAGCAGTTACCTCCTAGGACTAGCGATCAGCACAGATACGCAGTATTTT.

The V and J genes are TRBV4-2 and TRBJ2-3; 9 positions agree with TRBD2. The CDR3 sequence is 15 residues long. V was pared by 5 bases and J by 0 bases, with 3 bases of the junction left unmatched. Looked up from germline, CDR1 is LGHNA and CDR2 is YNFKEQ. The CDR3 reads CASSWAGGSTDTQYF. The CDR3 coding sequence is TGTGCCAGCAGCTGGGCGGGGGGGAGCACAGATACGCAGTATTTT.

The rearrangement joins TRBV19 to TRBJ1-4, with D uncertain. This CDR3 is built from 13 residues. Trimming took off 1 base at V and 8 bases at J, with 8 bases between the two ends. Germline CDR1 LNHDA, CDR2 SQIVND (reference sequence). This CDR3 reads CASSIGSREKLFF. The CDR3 nucleotides read TGTGCCAGTAGTATAGGGTCTCGGGAAAAACTGTTTTTT.

The V gene is TRBV27, the J gene TRBJ2-6; no definite D call. V was shortened by 2 bases and J by 4 bases, with 9 bases between the two germline ends. CDR3 length equals 15 residues. Germline-derived CDR1 and CDR2 are MNHEY and SMNVEV (reference sequence). This CDR3 reads CASSLVWAGANVLTF. DNA for the CDR3: TGTGCCAGCAGTTTAGTTTGGGCCGGGGCCAACGTCCTGACTTTC.

A note on this clone: The junction shows a germline mismatch at one end, possibly a read error. The gene calls are TRBV7-7 and TRBJ2-7, with 10 nucleotides matching TRBD2. This CDR3 has 17 amino acids. From germline, CDR1 is SSHAT and CDR2 FNYEAQ (reference sequence). The CDR3 sequence: CASSLGAGGNGPYEQYF. The CDR3 DNA reads as TGTGCTAGCAGCTTAGGAGCGGGAGGGAACGGGCCCTACGAGCAGTACTTC.

The chain carries TRBV9 and TRBJ1-4; D remains unclear. This CDR3 region has 14 residues. Germline CDR1 is SGDLS and CDR2 is YYNGEE. Trimming shortened V by 1 base and J by 5 bases, and 9 bases separated the two germline ends. The CDR3 bases are TGTGCCAGCAGCGTAAGCGGGGAAAATGAAAAACTGTTTTTT. Encoded protein: CASSVSGENEKLFF.

The rearrangement joins TRBV28 to TRBJ2-7; perhaps TRBD1 as D (6 bases). The germline V and J ends were trimmed by 7 bases and 0 bases, with 13 bases remaining between them. The CDR3 is 14 residues long. The germline CDR1 and CDR2 sequences are MDHEN and SYDVKM. The CDR3 DNA follows: TGTGCCAGCACCATGCCAGGGGTCTCCTACGAGCAGTACTTC. This encodes CASTMPGVSYEQYF.

Only a few counts were recorded for this clone. J is TRBJ1-5 and V is TRBV23-1; 8 bases map to TRBD1. TRBV23-1 is known as an ORF, though its function is uncertain. This CDR3 spans 13 amino acids. J was trimmed by 7 bases and V by 3 bases; bases with no gene match: 2. The CDR3 region is CASSHGQGQPQHF. The CDR3 DNA reads as TGCGCCAGCAGTCACGGACAGGGACAGCCCCAGCATTTT.

The rearrangement joins TRBV9 to TRBJ2-3, with D possibly being TRBD2 (6 bases). V lost 2 bases and J lost 6, with 19 bases in between. The CDR3 consists of 16 residues. CDR1 and CDR2 (germline): SGDLS, YYNGEE. CDR3 DNA: TGTGCCAGCAGCGTGGATCCTCCCGGGAGTTCTGATACGCAGTATTTT. It yields the protein CASSVDPPGSSDTQYF.

This clone occurred once. The chain links TRBV6-5 to TRBJ2-1; 7 bases are shared with TRBD1. Per the germline V gene, CDR1 is MNHEY and CDR2 is SVGAGI. V gave up 2 bases and J gave up 10 bases; unmatched junction bases: 8. The CDR3 length is 14 residues. CDR3 nucleotides: TGTGCCAGCAGTTACACCCACAGGGGAAACGAGCAGTTCTTC. Translated: CASSYTHRGNEQFF.

The rearrangement uses TRBV3-1 (or the pseudogene TRBV3-2) and TRBJ2-7; 10 nucleotides agree with TRBD1. The CDR3 spans 13 residues. Germline V gene sequence: CDR1 LGHDT, CDR2 YNNKEL (reference sequence). With V trimmed by 9 bases and J by 2 bases, 4 bases remained unmatched. DNA for the CDR3: TGTGCCAGTGGGGACAGGGGAACCTACGAGCAGTACTTC. Encoded protein: CASGDRGTYEQYF.

This clone has just a few counts. The rearrangement uses TRBV2 and TRBJ2-1; the D gene is possibly TRBD2 (5 bases). This CDR3 spans 14 amino acids. CDR1 is SNHLY and CDR2 is FYNNEI in the germline V gene. Trimming took off 7 bases at V and 3 bases at J, with 13 bases between the two ends. CDR3 DNA sequence: TGTGCCAGCAATATGGACGGGAACTACAATGAGCAGTTCTTC. This translates into CASNMDGNYNEQFF.

Note on this clone: This specimen includes other DNA sequences encoding the same CDR3. The V and J genes are TRBV28 and TRBJ1-2; 10 bases are shared with TRBD1. The CDR3 totals 14 residues. Germline trimming cut 6 bases from V and 3 bases from J; bases unmatched to any gene: 4. The V gene's germline CDR1 is MDHEN and CDR2 SYDVKM. DNA of the CDR3: TGTGCCAGCAGCTCCGGGACAGGGGACTATGGCTACACCTTC. Translating it yields CASSSGTGDYGYTF.

The chain uses TRBV12-3 or TRBV12-4 and TRBJ2-3; D call uncertain. This CDR3 is built from 13 residues. Trimming took off 6 bases at V and 1 base at J, with 8 bases between the two ends. Here the CDR3 reads CASSFSGTDTQYF. DNA of the CDR3: TGTGCCAGCAGCTTCTCCGGCACAGATACGCAGTATTTT.

A remark on this clone: Within the sample, other DNA sequences also encode this same CDR3. The chain uses TRBV6-5 and TRBJ1-1; no clear D. CDR3 length equals 11 residues. The V and J ends lost 6 bases and 3 bases respectively, with 5 bases between them. Germline CDR1 MNHEY, CDR2 SVGAGI. CDR3 DNA: TGTGCCAGCAGGGGAGACACTGAAGCTTTCTTT. Translation gives CASRGDTEAFF.

CDR3 loop: CASSPRTGGSGVSYEQYF. The CDR3, as DNA: TGTGCCAGCAGCCCAAGGACAGGGGGAAGCGGGGTCTCCTACGAGCAGTACTTC. This chain connects TRBV11-2 to TRBJ2-7; 10 bases agree with TRBD1. CDR1 is SGHAT, CDR2 FQNNGV, per germline. V was pared by 5 bases and J by 0 bases, with 13 bases of the junction left unmatched. The CDR3 extends over 18 amino acids.

The gene calls are TRBV27 and TRBJ2-7; 7 bases fit TRBD2. Looked up from germline, CDR1 is MNHEY and CDR2 is SMNVEV (reference sequence). V shed 5 bases, J shed 3 bases, and the junction held 4 bases outside the gene matches. The CDR3 consists of 13 residues. Here the CDR3 reads CASSSGVDYEQYF. The CDR3 DNA is TGTGCCAGCAGTAGCGGGGTCGACTACGAGCAGTACTTC.

The chain couples TRBV12-3 or TRBV12-4 to TRBJ1-2; TRBD1 matches at 7 bases. The CDR3 runs to 13 residues. V was clipped by 5 bases and J by 4 bases; unmatched bases: 4. The CDR3 region has the DNA TGTGCCAGCAGTCCGGACAGGCGCTATGGCTACACCTTC. It is translated as CASSPDRRYGYTF.

V is TRBV7-2 and J is TRBJ2-4; D perhaps matches TRBD1 (5 bases). Trimming cost V 2 bases and J 0 bases, with 11 bases left between them. The CDR3 has 16 amino acids. Per the germline V gene, CDR1 is SGHTA and CDR2 is FQGNSA. The CDR3 spells CASSLSRVLAKNIQYF. DNA of the CDR3: TGTGCCAGCAGCTTAAGCAGGGTACTAGCCAAAAACATTCAGTACTTC.

The rearrangement uses TRBV19 and TRBJ1-2; 7 bases map to TRBD1. Losses at the gene ends were 4 bases for V and 0 bases for J; bases not matched to a gene: 5. The CDR3 totals 15 residues. Germline V gives CDR1 LNHDA, CDR2 SQIVND (reference sequence). CDR3 residues: CASSTGTVANYGYTF. The CDR3 nucleotides are TGTGCCAGTAGTACGGGGACAGTAGCTAACTATGGCTACACCTTC.

J is TRBJ1-1 and V is TRBV18; a weak D match, TRBD1 (6 bases). Germline-derived CDR1 and CDR2 are KGHSH and LQKENI. The CDR3 covers 15 residues. V lost 3 bases, J lost 5 bases, and 16 bases lay in between. Here the CDR3 reads CASSPATGLTTEAFF. The CDR3 DNA reads as TGTGCCAGCTCACCGGCCACAGGGCTAACTACTGAAGCTTTCTTT. Complete variable domain (other parts from reference TRBV18 and TRBJ1-1): NAGVMQNPRHLVRRRGQEARLRCSPMKGHSHVYWYRQLPEEGLKFMVYLQKENIIDESGMPKERFSAEFPKEGPSILRIQQVVRGDSAAYFCASSPATGLTTEAFFGQGTRLTVV.